The T cell receptor beta chain under discussion was sequenced for a study of shared clonotypes between healthy human individuals. As concerns this clone: The antigen is undetermined.

Study-level findings and limits: Deeper or shallower sequencing was expected to change how clonotypes are shared among donors. Rarefaction showed sorted-subset sequencing was incomplete despite large depth.

As originally analysed: Without quality scores, immunoSEQ junctional reads could not be filtered like full-length reads. Assay used: immunoSEQ multiplex PCR; TCRdb lists only in-frame clones, some missing. That table supplies the V and J calls and clone size; D and trimming were determined from the DNA. The table includes over 2 million clones, around 92% detected once. The CDR3 consists of 18 residues. J gave up 2 bases and V 6 bases, and 11 bases lay outside the gene matches. CDR1 is MDHEN and CDR2 is SYDVKM in the germline V gene. This receptor was taken from a man aged 18 to 35 in good health. Some clones in this sample may be carry-over from other donors' samples. Material: naive CD4+ T cells from PBMCs. The subset here: CD45RA+ positively selected. The chain is built from TRBV28 and TRBJ2-1; 12 nucleotides align to TRBD2. The CDR3 bases are TGTGCCAGCAGACCTCTAGCGGGAGGGTACGGTGCCTACAATGAGCAGTTCTTC. It specifies CASRPLAGGYGAYNEQFF.